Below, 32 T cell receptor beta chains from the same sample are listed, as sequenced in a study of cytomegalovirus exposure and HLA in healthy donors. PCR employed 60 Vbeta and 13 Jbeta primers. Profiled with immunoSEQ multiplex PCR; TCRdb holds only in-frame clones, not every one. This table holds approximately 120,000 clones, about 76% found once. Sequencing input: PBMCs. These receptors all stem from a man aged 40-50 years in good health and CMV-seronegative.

CDR3: CAIRREAGTGEAAFF. The CDR3 bases are TGTGCCATCAGAAGGGAAGCCGGGACAGGGGAGGCAGCTTTCTTT. This chain uses TRBV10-3 with TRBJ1-1; 10 bases line up with TRBD1. Germline trimming cut 6 bases from V and 10 bases from J; bases unmatched to any gene: 14. This CDR3 spans 15 amino acids. CDR1 ENHRY and CDR2 SYGVKD come from the germline V gene.

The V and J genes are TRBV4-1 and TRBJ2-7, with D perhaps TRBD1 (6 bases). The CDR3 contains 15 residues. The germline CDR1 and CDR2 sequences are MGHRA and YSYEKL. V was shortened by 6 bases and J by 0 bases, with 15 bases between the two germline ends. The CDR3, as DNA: TGCGCCAGCAGTCCTACAGGGACGACCTCCTACGAGCAGTACTTC. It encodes CASSPTGTTSYEQYF.

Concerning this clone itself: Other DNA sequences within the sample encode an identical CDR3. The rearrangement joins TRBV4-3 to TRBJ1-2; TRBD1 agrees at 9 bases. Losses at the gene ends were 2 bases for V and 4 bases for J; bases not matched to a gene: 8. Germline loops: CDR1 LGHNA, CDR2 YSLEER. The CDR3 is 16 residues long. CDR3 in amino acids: CASSQRADRGVYGYTF. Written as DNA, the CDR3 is TGCGCCAGCAGCCAAAGGGCGGACAGGGGCGTCTATGGCTACACCTTC.

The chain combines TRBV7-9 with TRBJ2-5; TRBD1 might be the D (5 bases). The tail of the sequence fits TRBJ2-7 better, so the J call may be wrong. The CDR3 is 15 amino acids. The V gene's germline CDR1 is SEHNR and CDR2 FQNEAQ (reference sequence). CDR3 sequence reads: CASSFIRDSSYEQYF. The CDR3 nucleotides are TGTGCCAGCAGCTTTATACGAGACAGTTCCTACGAGCAGTACTTC.

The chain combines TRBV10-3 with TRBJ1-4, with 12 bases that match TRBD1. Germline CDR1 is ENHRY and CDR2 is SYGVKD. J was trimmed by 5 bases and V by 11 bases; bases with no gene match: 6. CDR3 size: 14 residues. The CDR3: CASGTGGSNEKLFF. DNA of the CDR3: TGTGCCTCCGGGACAGGGGGCTCCAATGAAAAACTGTTTTTT.

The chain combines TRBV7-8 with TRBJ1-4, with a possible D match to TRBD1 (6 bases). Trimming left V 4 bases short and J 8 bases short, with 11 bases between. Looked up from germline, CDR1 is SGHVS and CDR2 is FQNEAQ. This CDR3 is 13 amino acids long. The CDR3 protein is CASSYRVDEKLFF. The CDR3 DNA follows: TGTGCCAGCAGCTACAGGGTGGACGAAAAACTGTTTTTT.

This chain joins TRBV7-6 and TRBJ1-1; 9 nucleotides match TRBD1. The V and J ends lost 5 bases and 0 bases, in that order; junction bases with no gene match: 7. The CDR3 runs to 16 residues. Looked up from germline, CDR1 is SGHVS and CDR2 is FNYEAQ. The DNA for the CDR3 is TGTGCCAGCAGCCTAAGACAGGGGGAGATGAACACTGAAGCTTTCTTT. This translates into CASSLRQGEMNTEAFF.

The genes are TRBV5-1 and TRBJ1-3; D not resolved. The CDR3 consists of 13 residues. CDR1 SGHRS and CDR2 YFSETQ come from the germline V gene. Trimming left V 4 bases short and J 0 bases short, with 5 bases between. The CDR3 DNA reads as TGCGCCAGCAGCCCTTCCTCTGGAAACACCATATATTTT. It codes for CASSPSSGNTIYF.

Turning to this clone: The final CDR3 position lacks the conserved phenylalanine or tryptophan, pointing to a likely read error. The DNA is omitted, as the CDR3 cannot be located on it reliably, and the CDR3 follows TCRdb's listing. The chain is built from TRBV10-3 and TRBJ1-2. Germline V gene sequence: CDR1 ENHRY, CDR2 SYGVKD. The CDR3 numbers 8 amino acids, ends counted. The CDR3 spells CAITSIKL.

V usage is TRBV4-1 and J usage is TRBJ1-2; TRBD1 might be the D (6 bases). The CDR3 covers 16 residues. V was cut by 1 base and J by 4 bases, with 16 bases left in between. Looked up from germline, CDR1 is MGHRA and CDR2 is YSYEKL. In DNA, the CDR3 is TGCGCCAGCAGCCAAGTACAGGGAGGGGGACTCTATGGCTACACCTTC. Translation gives CASSQVQGGGLYGYTF.

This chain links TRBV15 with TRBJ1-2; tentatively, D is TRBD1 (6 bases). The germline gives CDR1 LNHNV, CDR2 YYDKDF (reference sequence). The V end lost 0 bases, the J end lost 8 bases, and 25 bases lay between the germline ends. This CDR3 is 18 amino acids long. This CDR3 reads CATSRDLQGYIRFSGYTF. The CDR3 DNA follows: TGTGCCACCAGCAGAGATCTACAGGGATATATTCGTTTTTCGGGCTACACCTTC.

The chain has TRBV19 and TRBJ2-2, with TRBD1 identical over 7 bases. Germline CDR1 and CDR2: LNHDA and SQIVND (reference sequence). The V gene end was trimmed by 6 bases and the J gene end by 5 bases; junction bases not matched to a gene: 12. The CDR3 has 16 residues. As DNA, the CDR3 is TGTGCCAGTAGACTCCGGGACAGCGGCGGGACCGGGGAGCTGTTTTTT. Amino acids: CASRLRDSGGTGELFF.

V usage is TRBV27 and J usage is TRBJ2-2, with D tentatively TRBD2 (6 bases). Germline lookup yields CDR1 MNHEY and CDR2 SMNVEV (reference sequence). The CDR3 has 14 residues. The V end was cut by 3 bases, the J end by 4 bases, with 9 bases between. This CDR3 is CASSFSGSTGELFF. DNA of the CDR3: TGTGCCAGCAGTTTTTCCGGGAGCACCGGGGAGCTGTTTTTT.

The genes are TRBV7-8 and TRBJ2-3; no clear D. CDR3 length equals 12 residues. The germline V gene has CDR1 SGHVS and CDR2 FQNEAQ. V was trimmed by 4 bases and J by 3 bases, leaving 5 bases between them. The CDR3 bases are TGTGCCAGCAGCTATATTACAGATACGCAGTATTTT. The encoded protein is CASSYITDTQYF.

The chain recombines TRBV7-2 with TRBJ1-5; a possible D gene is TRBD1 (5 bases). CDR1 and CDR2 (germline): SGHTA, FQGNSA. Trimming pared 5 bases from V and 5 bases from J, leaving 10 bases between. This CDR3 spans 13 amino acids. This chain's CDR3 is CASSPGGDQPQHF. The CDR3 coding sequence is TGTGCCAGCAGCCCCGGGGGGGATCAGCCCCAGCATTTT.

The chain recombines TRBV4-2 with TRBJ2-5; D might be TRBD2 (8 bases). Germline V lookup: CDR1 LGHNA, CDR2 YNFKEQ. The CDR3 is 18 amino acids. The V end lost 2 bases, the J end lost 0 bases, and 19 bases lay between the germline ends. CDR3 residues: CASSQRRGRAGDQETQYF. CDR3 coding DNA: TGTGCCAGCAGCCAAAGAAGGGGGCGAGCGGGGGACCAAGAGACCCAGTACTTC.

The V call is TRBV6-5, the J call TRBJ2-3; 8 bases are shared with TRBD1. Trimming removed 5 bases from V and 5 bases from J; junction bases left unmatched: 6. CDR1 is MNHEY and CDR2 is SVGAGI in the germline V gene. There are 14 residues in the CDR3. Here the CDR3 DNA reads TGTGCCAGCAGTAGGACAGGGTGGAAAGATACGCAGTATTTT. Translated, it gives CASSRTGWKDTQYF.

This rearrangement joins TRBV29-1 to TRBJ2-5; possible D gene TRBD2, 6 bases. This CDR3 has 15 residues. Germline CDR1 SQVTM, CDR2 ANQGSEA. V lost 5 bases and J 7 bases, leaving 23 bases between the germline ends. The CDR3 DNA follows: TGCAGCGTTTCCCGGAGGGATTCCTCTTCGGGGACCCAGTACTTC. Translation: CSVSRRDSSSGTQYF.

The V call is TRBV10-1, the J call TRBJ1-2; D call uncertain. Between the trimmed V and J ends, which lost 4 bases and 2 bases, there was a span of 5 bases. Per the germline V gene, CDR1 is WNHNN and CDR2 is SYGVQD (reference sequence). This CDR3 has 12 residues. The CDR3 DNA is TGCGCCAGCAGTGTAGAGAACTATGGCTACACCTTC. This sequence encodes CASSVENYGYTF.

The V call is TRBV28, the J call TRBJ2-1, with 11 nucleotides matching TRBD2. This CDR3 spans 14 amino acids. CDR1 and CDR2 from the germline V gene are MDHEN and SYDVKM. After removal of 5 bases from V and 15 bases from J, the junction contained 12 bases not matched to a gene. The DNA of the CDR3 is TGTGCCAGCAGTCTACTAGCGGGGGACGGTTCCCGGTTCTTC. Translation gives CASSLLAGDGSRFF.

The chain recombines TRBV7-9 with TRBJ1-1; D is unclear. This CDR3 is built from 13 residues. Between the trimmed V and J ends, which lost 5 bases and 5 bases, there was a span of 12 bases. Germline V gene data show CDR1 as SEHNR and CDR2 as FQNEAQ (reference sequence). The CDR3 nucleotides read TGTGCCAGCAGCCCGGCGGGAGGAACTGAAGCTTTCTTT. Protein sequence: CASSPAGGTEAFF.

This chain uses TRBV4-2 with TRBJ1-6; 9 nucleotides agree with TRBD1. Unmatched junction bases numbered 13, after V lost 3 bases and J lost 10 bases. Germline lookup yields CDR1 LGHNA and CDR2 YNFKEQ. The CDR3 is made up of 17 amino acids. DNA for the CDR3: TGTGCCAGCAGCCACGGGACAGGGCGTAAAATTGAATCACCCCTCCACTTT. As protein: CASSHGTGRKIESPLHF.

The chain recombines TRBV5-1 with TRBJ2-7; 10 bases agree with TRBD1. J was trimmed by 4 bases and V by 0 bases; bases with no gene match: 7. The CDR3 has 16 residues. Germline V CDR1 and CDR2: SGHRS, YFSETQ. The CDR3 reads CASSLAGTGVPYEQYF. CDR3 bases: TGCGCCAGCAGCTTGGCCGGGACAGGGGTTCCGTACGAGCAGTACTTC.

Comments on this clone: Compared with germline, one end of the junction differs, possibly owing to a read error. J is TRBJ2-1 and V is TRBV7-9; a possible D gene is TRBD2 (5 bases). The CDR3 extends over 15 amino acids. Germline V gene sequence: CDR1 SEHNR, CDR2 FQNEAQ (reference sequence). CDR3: CSSSSQERVHNEQFF. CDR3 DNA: TGTTCCAGCAGCTCCCAAGAGAGGGTCCACAATGAGCAGTTCTTC.

CDR3 DNA sequence: TGCGCCAGCAGCTTGTCGACTAGCAGAAATGAGCAGTTCTTC. Residues: CASSLSTSRNEQFF. The J gene is TRBJ2-1, the V gene TRBV5-1; 7 nucleotides align to TRBD2. The CDR3 runs to 14 residues. The junction had 5 bases not matched to a gene; V was cut back by 1 base and J by 7 bases. Germline V gene lookup returns CDR1 SGHRS and CDR2 YFSETQ.

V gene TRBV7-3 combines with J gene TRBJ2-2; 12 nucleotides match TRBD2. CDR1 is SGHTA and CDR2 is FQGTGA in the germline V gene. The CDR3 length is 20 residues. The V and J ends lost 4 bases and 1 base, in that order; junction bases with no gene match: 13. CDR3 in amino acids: CASSSTPRLAGDLNTGELFF. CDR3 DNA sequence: TGTGCCAGCAGCTCCACGCCACGACTAGCGGGGGACTTGAACACCGGGGAGCTGTTTTTT.

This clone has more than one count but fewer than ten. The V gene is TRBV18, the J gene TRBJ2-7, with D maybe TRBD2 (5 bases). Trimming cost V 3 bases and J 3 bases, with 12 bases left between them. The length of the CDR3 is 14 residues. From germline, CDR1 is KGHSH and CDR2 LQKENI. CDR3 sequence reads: CASSPGIAIYEQYF. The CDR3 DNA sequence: TGTGCCAGCTCACCTGGGATAGCGATCTACGAGCAGTACTTC.

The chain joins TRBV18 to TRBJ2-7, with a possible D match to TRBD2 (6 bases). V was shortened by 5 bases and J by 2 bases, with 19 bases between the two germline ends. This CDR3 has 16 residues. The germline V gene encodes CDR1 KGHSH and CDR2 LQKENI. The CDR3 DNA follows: TGTGCCAGCTCAATGACCGCACCGGGGGAGGCCTACGAGCAGTACTTC. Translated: CASSMTAPGEAYEQYF.

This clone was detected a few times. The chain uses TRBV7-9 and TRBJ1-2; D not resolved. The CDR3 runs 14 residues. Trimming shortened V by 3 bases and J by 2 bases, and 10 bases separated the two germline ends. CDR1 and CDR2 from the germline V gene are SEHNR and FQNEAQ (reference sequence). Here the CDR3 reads CASSLGRSNYGYTF. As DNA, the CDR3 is TGTGCCAGCAGCTTGGGGAGGTCGAACTATGGCTACACCTTC.

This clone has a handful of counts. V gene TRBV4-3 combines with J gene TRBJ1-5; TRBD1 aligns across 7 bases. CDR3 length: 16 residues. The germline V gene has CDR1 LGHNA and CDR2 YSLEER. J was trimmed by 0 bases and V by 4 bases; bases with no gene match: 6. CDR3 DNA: TGCGCCAGCAGCCCCGGAACAGGGGTTAGCAATCAGCCCCAGCATTTT. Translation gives CASSPGTGVSNQPQHF.

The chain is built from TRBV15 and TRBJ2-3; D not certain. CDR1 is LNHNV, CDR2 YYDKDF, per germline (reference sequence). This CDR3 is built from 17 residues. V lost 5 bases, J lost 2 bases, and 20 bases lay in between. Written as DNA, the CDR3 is TGTGCCACCAGCGGGCCAAGGTATCCTCTCTACACAGATACGCAGTATTTT. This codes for CATSGPRYPLYTDTQYF.

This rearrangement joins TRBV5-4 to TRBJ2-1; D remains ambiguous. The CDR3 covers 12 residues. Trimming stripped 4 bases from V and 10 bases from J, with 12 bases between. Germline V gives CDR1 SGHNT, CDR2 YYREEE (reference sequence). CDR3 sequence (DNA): TGTGCCAGCAGCGGCCAGACTGGCGAGCAGTTCTTC. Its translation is CASSGQTGEQFF.